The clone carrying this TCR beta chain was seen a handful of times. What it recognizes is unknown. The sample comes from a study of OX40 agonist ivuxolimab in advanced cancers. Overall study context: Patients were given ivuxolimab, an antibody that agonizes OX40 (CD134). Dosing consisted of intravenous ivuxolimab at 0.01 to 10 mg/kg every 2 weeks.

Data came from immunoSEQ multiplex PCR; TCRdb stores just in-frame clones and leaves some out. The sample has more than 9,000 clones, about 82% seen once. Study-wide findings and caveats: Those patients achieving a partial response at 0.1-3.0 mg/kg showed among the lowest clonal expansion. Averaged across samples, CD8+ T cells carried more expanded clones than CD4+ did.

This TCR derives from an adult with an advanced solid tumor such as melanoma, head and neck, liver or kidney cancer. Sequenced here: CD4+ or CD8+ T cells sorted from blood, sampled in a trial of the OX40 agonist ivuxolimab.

CDR3 DNA: TGCGCCAGCAGCTTGGGACAGGTTTCCTACAATGAGCAGTTCTTC. Protein: CASSLGQVSYNEQFF. This rearrangement joins TRBV5-1 to TRBJ2-1; D is perhaps TRBD1 (6 bases). The CDR3 sequence is 15 residues long. In germline, CDR1 is SGHRS, CDR2 YFSETQ. V was shortened by 0 bases and J by 1 base, with 8 bases between the two germline ends.